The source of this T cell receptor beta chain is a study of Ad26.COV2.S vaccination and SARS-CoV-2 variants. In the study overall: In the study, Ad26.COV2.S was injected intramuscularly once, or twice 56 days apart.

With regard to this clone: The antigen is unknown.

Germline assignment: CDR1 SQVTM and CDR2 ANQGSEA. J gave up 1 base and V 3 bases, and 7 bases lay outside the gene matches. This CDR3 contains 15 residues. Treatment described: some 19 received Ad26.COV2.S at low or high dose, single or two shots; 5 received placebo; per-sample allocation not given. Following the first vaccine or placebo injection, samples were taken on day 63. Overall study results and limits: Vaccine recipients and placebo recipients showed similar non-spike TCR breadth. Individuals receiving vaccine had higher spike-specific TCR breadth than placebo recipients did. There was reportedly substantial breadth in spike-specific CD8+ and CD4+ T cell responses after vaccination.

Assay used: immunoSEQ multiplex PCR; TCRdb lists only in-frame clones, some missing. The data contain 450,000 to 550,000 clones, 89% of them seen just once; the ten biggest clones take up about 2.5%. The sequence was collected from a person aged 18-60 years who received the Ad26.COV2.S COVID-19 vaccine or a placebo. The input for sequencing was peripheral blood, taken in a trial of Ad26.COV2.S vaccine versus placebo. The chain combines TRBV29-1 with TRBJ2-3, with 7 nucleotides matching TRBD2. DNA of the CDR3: TGCAGCGTTGACGGGCGGGAGTTCGGCACAGATACGCAGTATTTT. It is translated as CSVDGREFGTDTQYF.